This is a list of T cell receptor beta chains from one sample in a study of T cells expressing NK-cell markers. TCRdb re-analyzed the 5' RACE reads; it lists each CDR3 protein once, without DNA. The ten most abundant clones cover under 4.5% of a sample with about 540,000 distinct CDR3 sequences. The sequenced material came from blood T cells: a sorted CD56 or NKG2C T cell subset, CD4+ or CD8+ T cells, or bulk PBMC T cells (not recorded which). The receptors were gathered from a young man in good health. CDR3s include the opening cysteine and the closing phenylalanine or tryptophan.

15	TRBV20-1	TRBJ1-4	CSASSPGFANEKLFF
15	TRBV20-1	TRBJ2-7	CSATDQPGLLYEQYF
16	TRBV5-6	TRBJ1-5	CASSFFRGIGNQPQHF
17	TRBV6-5	TRBJ2-4	CASSYEQQLLAKNIQYF
13	TRBV15	TRBJ2-7	CATSRRDGFEQYF
16	TRBV15	TRBJ2-5	CATSRAPGETGETQYF
14	TRBV12-3/TRBV12-4	TRBJ2-1	CASSLPRTRNEQFF
12	TRBV20-1	TRBJ2-7	CSAGQGVDEQYF
14	TRBV3-1	TRBJ1-1	CASSPRRVGTEAFF
15	TRBV4-1	TRBJ2-3	CASSQATVEGHTQYF
11	TRBV3-1	TRBJ1-1	CASSQGGVAFF
17	TRBV11-2	TRBJ1-1	CASSRQTGATMNTEAFF
16	TRBV7-9	TRBJ2-1	CASSSGLAGERNEQFF
18	TRBV5-1	TRBJ2-5	CASSRIRTSGSYQETQYF
17	TRBV6-5	TRBJ2-7	CASSYSSSGKSSYEQYF
16	TRBV27	TRBJ2-2	CASRGTFSRLSGELFF
14	TRBV10-2	TRBJ2-5	CASSVPGGVETQYF
14	TRBV30	TRBJ2-7	CAWSGGTGSYEQYF
15	TRBV21-1	TRBJ2-2	CASSGAGIDTGELFF
15	TRBV20-1	TRBJ2-2	CSATEGGPVTGELFF
15	TRBV20-1	TRBJ2-1	CSASIVAGGYNEQFF
18	TRBV5-6	TRBJ2-1	CASSGAWRLSNSYNEQFF
13	TRBV6-5	TRBJ1-5	CASSYSISQPQHF
11	TRBV2	TRBJ2-5	CARGQGTSQYF
16	TRBV12-3/TRBV12-4	TRBJ1-1	CASTDGQRLMNTEAFF
16	TRBV24-1	TRBJ2-5	CATSEPRTGGFETQYF
12	TRBV7-9	TRBJ2-1	CSSSGGNNEQFF
15	TRBV7-9	TRBJ2-3	CASSRGRLGTDTQYF
12	TRBV30	TRBJ2-7	CAWKRDTYEQYF
13	TRBV29-1	TRBJ2-3	CSAGTGRGDTQYF
15	TRBV3-1	TRBJ2-3	CASTPMGRITDTQYF
14	TRBV29-1	TRBJ2-3	CSSSLEFRTDTQYF
20	TRBV12-3/TRBV12-4	TRBJ2-1	CASSFPDLWTSVKGGGEQFF
14	TRBV4-2	TRBJ2-1	CASSQDEVADEQFF
16	TRBV4-2	TRBJ1-2	CASSQDLRGQAGGYTF
16	TRBV3-1	TRBJ2-5	CASSQGWGAVQETQYF
16	TRBV7-9	TRBJ2-1	CASSSQAGPTYNEQFF
15	TRBV14	TRBJ1-2	CASSQDVRTGYGYTF
16	TRBV12-3/TRBV12-4	TRBJ2-5	CASSFGTGVGQETQYF
13	TRBV20-1	TRBJ2-5	CSAISGRDATQYF
14	TRBV4-1	TRBJ2-1	CASSLTSQPGQQFF
13	TRBV29-1	TRBJ2-5	CSVEGSLSETQYF
15	TRBV28	TRBJ2-7	CASSSGPGLSYEQYF
14	TRBV4-2	TRBJ2-1	CASSQVSRNNEQFF
12	TRBV7-2	TRBJ2-3	CASNRLTDTQYF
14	TRBV3-1	TRBJ2-2	CASSQDVSSGELFF
14	TRBV20-1	TRBJ1-6	CSAIEGGRDSPLHF
15	TRBV12-3/TRBV12-4	TRBJ1-5	CASRPTGRGGQPQHF
17	TRBV24-1	TRBJ2-5	CATSDGSGTSGQETQYF
16	TRBV5-5	TRBJ2-2	CASSLKGGRHTGELFF
15	TRBV9	TRBJ1-5	CASSVDSTDNQPQHF